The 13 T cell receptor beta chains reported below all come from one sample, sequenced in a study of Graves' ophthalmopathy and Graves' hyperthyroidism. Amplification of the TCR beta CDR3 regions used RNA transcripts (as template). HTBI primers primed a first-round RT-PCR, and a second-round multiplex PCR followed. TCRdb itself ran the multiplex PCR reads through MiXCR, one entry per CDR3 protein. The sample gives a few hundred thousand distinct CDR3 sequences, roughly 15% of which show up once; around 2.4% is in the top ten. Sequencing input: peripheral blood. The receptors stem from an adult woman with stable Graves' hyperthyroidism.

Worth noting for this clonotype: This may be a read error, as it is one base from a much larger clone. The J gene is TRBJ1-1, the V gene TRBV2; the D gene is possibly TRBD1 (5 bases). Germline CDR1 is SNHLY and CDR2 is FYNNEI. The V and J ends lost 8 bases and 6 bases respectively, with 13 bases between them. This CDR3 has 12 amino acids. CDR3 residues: CASEGEGSEAFF. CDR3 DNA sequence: TGTGCCAGCGAAGGGGAGGGATCTGAAGCTTTCTTT.

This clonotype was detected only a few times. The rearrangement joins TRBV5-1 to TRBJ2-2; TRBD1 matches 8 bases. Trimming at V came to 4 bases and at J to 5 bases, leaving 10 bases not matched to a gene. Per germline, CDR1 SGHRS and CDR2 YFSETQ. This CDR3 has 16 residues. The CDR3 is CASSLLTGAGTGELFF. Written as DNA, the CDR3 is TGCGCCAGCAGCCTCTTGACAGGGGCTGGGACCGGGGAGCTGTTTTTT.

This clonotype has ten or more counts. For the CDR3, the DNA is TGTGCCACCAGTGATTTCGTGCATACCTACGCTAACTATGGCTACACCTTC. Amino acid sequence: CATSDFVHTYANYGYTF. V is TRBV24-1 and J is TRBJ1-2, with unresolved D. Trimming pared 1 base from V and 0 bases from J, leaving 14 bases between. The CDR3 spans 17 residues. Germline assignment: CDR1 KGHDR and CDR2 SFDVKD.

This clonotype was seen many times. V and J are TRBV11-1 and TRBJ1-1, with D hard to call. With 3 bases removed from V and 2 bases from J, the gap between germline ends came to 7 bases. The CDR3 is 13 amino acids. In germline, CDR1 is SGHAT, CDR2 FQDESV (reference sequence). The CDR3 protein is CASSFPSNTEAFF. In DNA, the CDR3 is TGTGCCAGCAGCTTTCCCAGCAACACTGAAGCTTTCTTT.

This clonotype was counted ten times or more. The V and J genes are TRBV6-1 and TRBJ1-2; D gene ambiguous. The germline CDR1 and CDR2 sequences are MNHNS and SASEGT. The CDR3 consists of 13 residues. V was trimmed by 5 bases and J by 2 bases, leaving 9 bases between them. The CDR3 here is CASSRTVNYGYTF. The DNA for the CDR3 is TGTGCCAGCAGTCGGACCGTCAACTATGGCTACACCTTC.

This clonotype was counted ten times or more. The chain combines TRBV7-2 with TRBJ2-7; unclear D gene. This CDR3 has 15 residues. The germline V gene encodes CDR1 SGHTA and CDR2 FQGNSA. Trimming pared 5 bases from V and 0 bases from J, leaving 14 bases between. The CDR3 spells CASSPEFANSYEQYF. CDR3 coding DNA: TGTGCCAGCAGCCCGGAATTTGCGAACTCCTACGAGCAGTACTTC.

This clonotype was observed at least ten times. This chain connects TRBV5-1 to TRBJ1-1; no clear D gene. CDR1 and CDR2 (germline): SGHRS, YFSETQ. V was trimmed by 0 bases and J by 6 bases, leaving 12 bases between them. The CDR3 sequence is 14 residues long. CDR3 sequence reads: CASSLDVGVAEAFF. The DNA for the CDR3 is TGCGCCAGCAGCTTGGATGTCGGGGTCGCTGAAGCTTTCTTT.

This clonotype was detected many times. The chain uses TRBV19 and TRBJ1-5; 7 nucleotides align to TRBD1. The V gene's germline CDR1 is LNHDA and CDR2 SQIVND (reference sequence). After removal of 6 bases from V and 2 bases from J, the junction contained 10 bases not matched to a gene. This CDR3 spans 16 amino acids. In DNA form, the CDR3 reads TGTGCCAGTAGAGGGGTAGGGGGCGGGGGCAATCAGCCCCAGCATTTT. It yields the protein CASRGVGGGGNQPQHF.

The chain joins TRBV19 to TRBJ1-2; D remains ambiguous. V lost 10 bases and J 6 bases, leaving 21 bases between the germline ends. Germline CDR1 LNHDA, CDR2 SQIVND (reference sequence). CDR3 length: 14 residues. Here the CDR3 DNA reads TGTGCCACCTCACTTGGGGTACGGGCGGATGGCTACACCTTC. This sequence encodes CATSLGVRADGYTF.

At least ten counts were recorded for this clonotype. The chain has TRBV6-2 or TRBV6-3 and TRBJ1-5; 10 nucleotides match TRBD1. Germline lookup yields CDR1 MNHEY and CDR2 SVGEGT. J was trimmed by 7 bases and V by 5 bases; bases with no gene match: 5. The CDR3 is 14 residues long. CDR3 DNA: TGTGCCAGCAGTCTCGGGACAGGGGTCCAGCCCCAGCATTTT. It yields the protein CASSLGTGVQPQHF.

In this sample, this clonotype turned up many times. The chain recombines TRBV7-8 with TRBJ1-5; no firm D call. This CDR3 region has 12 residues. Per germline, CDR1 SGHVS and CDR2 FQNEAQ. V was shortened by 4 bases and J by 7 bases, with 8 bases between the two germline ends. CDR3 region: CASSSAGQPQHF. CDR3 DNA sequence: TGTGCCAGCAGCTCAGCGGGACAGCCCCAGCATTTT. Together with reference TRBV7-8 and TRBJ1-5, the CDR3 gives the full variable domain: GAGVSQSPRYKVAKRGQDVALRCDPISGHVSLFWYQQALGQGPEFLTYFQNEAQLDKSGLPSDRFFAERPEGSVSTLKIQRTQQEDSAVYLCASSSAGQPQHFGDGTRLSIL.

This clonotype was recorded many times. The CDR3 nucleotides are TGTGCCAGCAGTTACTCGACAGGTACACACAACTATGGCTACACCTTC. Its protein product is CASSYSTGTHNYGYTF. The rearrangement links TRBV6-5 to TRBJ1-2; D possibly corresponds to TRBD1 (6 bases). Trimming pared 0 bases from V and 2 bases from J, leaving 13 bases between. The length of the CDR3 is 16 residues. Germline CDR1 MNHEY, CDR2 SVGAGI.

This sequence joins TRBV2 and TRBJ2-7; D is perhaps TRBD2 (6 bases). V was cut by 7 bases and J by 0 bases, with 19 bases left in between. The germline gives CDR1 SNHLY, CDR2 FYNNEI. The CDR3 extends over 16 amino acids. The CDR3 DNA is TGTGCCAGCACCGCGGGGAGCGGCTTTAGCTCCTACGAGCAGTACTTC. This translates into CASTAGSGFSSYEQYF.